This is a list of T cell receptor beta chains from one sample in a study of CD8 T cells in Susac syndrome. MiXCR, applied by TCRdb to the immunoSEQ multiplex PCR reads, yields one record per CDR3 protein. The profile shows over 150,000 distinct CDR3 sequences, 85% to 95% of them singletons. Sequencing input: CD4+ T cells from PBMCs. These receptors all stem from a human donor with Susac syndrome. Both conserved end residues are part of each CDR3. Each record gives: V gene, clone size, CDR3 length, J gene, D gene, CDR3 DNA, CDR3 protein. A D gene is named only where the DNA matches it firmly. Some rows mark clone size as missing; the rest say once, few, many or name a class of expanded clone.

TRBV2	.	15	TRBJ2-5	TRBD2	TGTGCCAGCAGTGGGACTAGCGGGGGGTGGGTGACCCAGTACTTC	CASSGTSGGWVTQYF
TRBV6-2/TRBV6-3	.	13	TRBJ1-5	.	TGTGCCGGCGGACATCATCGGAATCAGCCCCAGCATTTT	CAGGHHRNQPQHF
TRBV7-2	.	13	TRBJ2-1	TRBD2	TGTGCCAGCAGAAGCGGGATAAACAATGAGCAGTTCTTC	CASRSGINNEQFF
TRBV20-1	.	13	TRBJ2-1	.	TGCAGTGCTAGAAGCCCGGGACTCCCTGAGCAGTTCTTC	CSARSPGLPEQFF
TRBV20-1	.	14	TRBJ2-5	.	TGCAGTGCTAGTAAGGACTCCAGAGGAGGGACCCAGTACTTC	CSASKDSRGGTQYF
TRBV30	.	13	TRBJ2-5	.	TGTGCCTGGTCGGGGGGCGGGAGAGAGACCCAGTACTTC	CAWSGGGRETQYF
TRBV16	.	15	TRBJ2-6	TRBD1	TGTGCCAGCAGCCGCCAGACAGGGGGGGCCAACGTCCTGACTTTC	CASSRQTGGANVLTF
TRBV5-1	.	16	TRBJ2-5	TRBD1	TGCGCCAGCAGCTTGGAGACAGGGAGTGGGCAAGAGACCCAGTACTTC	CASSLETGSGQETQYF
TRBV30	once	14	TRBJ2-3	.	TGTGCCTGGAGCATAGACTACAGCACAGATACGCAGTATTTT	CAWSIDYSTDTQYF
TRBV7-2	.	15	TRBJ1-5	TRBD1	TGTGCCAGCAGCTTAGGCTCAGGGGGATTTCAGCCCCAGCATTTT	CASSLGSGGFQPQHF
TRBV6-1	.	13	TRBJ2-6	.	TGTGCCACCCGGACTTCTGGGGCCAACGTCCTGACTTTC	CATRTSGANVLTF
TRBV6-2/TRBV6-3	.	15	TRBJ1-5	.	TGTGCCAGCAGTGTACCCTCTGGGGGCAATCAGCCCCAGCATTTT	CASSVPSGGNQPQHF
TRBV29-1	.	13	TRBJ2-7	.	TGCAGCGTCTCGCAGGACCCCGCTCGCGAGCAGTACTTC	CSVSQDPAREQYF
TRBV3-1	.	13	TRBJ1-3	.	TGTGCCAGCAGCCAAGTAAGAGGAAACACCATATATTTT	CASSQVRGNTIYF
TRBV5-4	.	14	TRBJ2-3	.	TGTGCCAGCAGCTTTCAGCTTTCCACAGATACGCAGTATTTT	CASSFQLSTDTQYF
TRBV28	.	15	TRBJ2-7	.	TGTGCCAGCATGGCGACGAAACCCACCTCCTACGAGCAGTACTTC	CASMATKPTSYEQYF
TRBV29-1	.	14	TRBJ1-1	.	TGCAGCGTTGTTGTATCGGGCGGGAACACTGAAGCTTTCTTT	CSVVVSGGNTEAFF
TRBV7-9	.	15	TRBJ2-3	TRBD2	TGTGCCAGCCGCACGAAGTCTAGCGGGGCAGATACGCAGTATTTT	CASRTKSSGADTQYF
TRBV30	.	14	TRBJ1-3	.	TGTGCCTGGAGTCGGGAGAGCTCTGGAAACACCATATATTTT	CAWSRESSGNTIYF
TRBV7-9	.	14	TRBJ2-3	.	TGTGCCAGCAGCCCCGGAGGGGGCATGGATACGCAGTATTTT	CASSPGGGMDTQYF
TRBV12-3/TRBV12-4	.	15	TRBJ2-6	.	TGTGCCAGCAGTCCGCGGAAGACTGGGGCCAACGTCCTGACTTTC	CASSPRKTGANVLTF
TRBV30	.	13	TRBJ2-7	.	TGTGCCTGGAGTGTATCCCTGGGGTACGAGCAGTACTTC	CAWSVSLGYEQYF
TRBV7-8	.	13	TRBJ1-5	.	TGTGCCAGCAGCCCGAGAACCAATCAGCCCCAGCATTTT	CASSPRTNQPQHF
TRBV5-6	.	16	TRBJ1-3	.	TGTGCCAGCAGCTTCGTGTCGGACCGCTCTGGAAACACCATATATTTT	CASSFVSDRSGNTIYF
TRBV19	.	14	TRBJ2-7	TRBD2	TGTGCCAGTAGTCCAATAGCGGGAGCCTACGAGCAGTACTTC	CASSPIAGAYEQYF
TRBV28	once	15	TRBJ2-7	.	TGTGCCAGCAGGGAGGAGGGGCCGCTTAACGACGAGCAGTACTTC	CASREEGPLNDEQYF
TRBV15	.	16	TRBJ2-5	.	TGTGCCACCAGCCCCCTCGTGGGAGGACCCCAAGAGACCCAGTACTTC	CATSPLVGGPQETQYF
TRBV12-5	.	16	TRBJ2-3	.	TGTGCTAGTGGTCCTGGCCTTAGACCAGACACAGATACGCAGTATTTT	CASGPGLRPDTDTQYF
TRBV5-4	.	16	TRBJ2-1	TRBD1	TGTGCCAGCAGCTTGGGTGACAGGGGATCCCCCAATGAGCAGTTCTTC	CASSLGDRGSPNEQFF
TRBV2	.	13	TRBJ2-5	TRBD1	TGTGCCAGCAGTACGGACAGGGACGAGACCCAGTACTTC	CASSTDRDETQYF
TRBV20-1	.	13	TRBJ2-7	.	TGCAGTGCTAGGAGGGGACAAAAATACGAGCAGTACTTC	CSARRGQKYEQYF
TRBV23-1	.	16	TRBJ2-7	TRBD2	TGCGCCAGCAGTCATACAGGACTAGCGCCTCCCTACGAGCAGTACTTC	CASSHTGLAPPYEQYF
TRBV6-5	.	17	TRBJ2-4	.	TGTGCCAGCAGTTACAGAGAGACAGAACCAGCCAAAAACATTCAGTACTTC	CASSYRETEPAKNIQYF
TRBV6-1	.	16	TRBJ2-7	TRBD2	TGTGCCAGCAGCCCCCGGGGACTAGCGGGTTCCTACGAGCAGTACTTC	CASSPRGLAGSYEQYF
TRBV6-6	.	15	TRBJ2-2	TRBD1	TGTGCCAGCAGCTCGGACAGGGGACCTACCGGGGAGCTGTTTTTT	CASSSDRGPTGELFF
TRBV3-1	few	15	TRBJ1-4	.	TGTGCCAGCAGCCCAACAGGTGCAACTAATGAAAAACTGTTTTTT	CASSPTGATNEKLFF